A single sample is the source of the 32 T cell receptor beta chains below, sequenced in a study of blood T cell repertoires in COVID-19. TCRdb's table, derived via immunoSEQ multiplex PCR, lists solely in-frame clones and lacks some. The sample comprises roughly 150,000 clones, around 90% of which are singletons, and about 5% rests with the top ten. Source material: peripheral blood. The receptor set was obtained from a human donor in a cohort sampled during active COVID-19.

This rearrangement joins TRBV6-2 or TRBV6-3 to TRBJ1-4; D is unresolved. Germline CDR1 is MNHEY and CDR2 is SVGEGT. The ends were cut back, 4 bases at V and 0 bases at J, with 12 bases in the middle. The CDR3 is made up of 16 amino acids. Written as DNA, the CDR3 is TGTGCCAGCAGTTTCCCCGCCAGTACAACTAATGAAAAACTGTTTTTT. Translation gives CASSFPASTTNEKLFF.

This chain uses TRBV5-4 with TRBJ2-5, with TRBD2 matching over 11 bases. CDR3 size: 14 residues. Looked up from germline, CDR1 is SGHNT and CDR2 is YYREEE (reference sequence). Losses at the gene ends were 4 bases for V and 4 bases for J; bases not matched to a gene: 3. The CDR3 protein is CASSRSGGAETQYF. CDR3 bases: TGTGCCAGCAGCCGTAGCGGGGGGGCAGAGACCCAGTACTTC.

The CDR3 spells CASSDGPGFNQPQHF. CDR3 nucleotide sequence: TGTGCCAGCAGTGATGGTCCAGGCTTCAATCAGCCCCAGCATTTT. This sequence joins TRBV2 and TRBJ1-5; D is unresolved. CDR3 length: 15 amino acids. CDR1 and CDR2 from the germline V gene are SNHLY and FYNNEI. Trimming took 3 bases from V and 3 from J, leaving 12 bases between them. Filled out from reference TRBV2 and TRBJ1-5, the complete variable domain reads EPEVTQTPSHQVTQMGQEVILRCVPISNHLYFYWYRQILGQKVEFLVSFYNNEISEKSEIFDDQFSVERPDGSNFTLKIRSTKLEDSAMYFCASSDGPGFNQPQHFGDGTRLSIL.

The CDR3: CASSQGLAGGDEQYF. The CDR3 DNA follows: TGCGCCAGCAGCCAAGGCCTAGCGGGAGGTGACGAGCAGTACTTC. This chain connects TRBV4-1 to TRBJ2-7; 11 nucleotides agree with TRBD2. J was trimmed by 5 bases and V by 1 base; bases with no gene match: 4. Germline lookup yields CDR1 MGHRA and CDR2 YSYEKL. The CDR3 extends over 15 amino acids.

About this clone itself: The sample has other DNA sequences that encode this CDR3 too. The chain links TRBV5-5 to TRBJ1-4; no reliable D call. Germline values: CDR1 SGHKS, CDR2 YYEKEE (reference sequence). This CDR3 is 14 amino acids long. Trimming left V 0 bases short and J 2 bases short, with 5 bases between. CDR3 in DNA: TGTGCCAGCAGCTTGGCTTCTACTAATGAAAAACTGTTTTTT. Translated: CASSLASTNEKLFF.

This clone was picked up one time. This chain uses TRBV9 with TRBJ2-3; the match to TRBD2 covers 9 bases. Germline V gene lookup returns CDR1 SGDLS and CDR2 YYNGEE. There are 16 residues in the CDR3. J gave up 2 bases and V 3 bases, and 7 bases lay outside the gene matches. The CDR3 loop is CASSARTSVVTDTQYF. CDR3 in DNA: TGTGCCAGCAGCGCTCGGACTAGCGTAGTCACAGATACGCAGTATTTT.

V and J are TRBV6-5 and TRBJ1-4; 7 positions match TRBD1. The trim removed 0 bases at V and 6 bases at J, leaving 4 bases unmatched. Germline lookup yields CDR1 MNHEY and CDR2 SVGAGI. The CDR3 consists of 15 residues. CDR3 in amino acids: CASSYSTRGDEKLFF. The DNA of the CDR3 is TGTGCCAGCAGTTACTCGACCAGGGGGGATGAAAAACTGTTTTTT.

The V gene is TRBV20-1, the J gene TRBJ2-7; D is possibly TRBD2 (5 bases). There are 10 residues in the CDR3. From germline, CDR1 is DFQATT and CDR2 SNEGSKA (reference sequence). The V and J ends lost 5 bases and 6 bases respectively, with 8 bases between them. DNA for the CDR3: TGCAGTGCTTTGCGGGCCGAGCAGTACTTC. Its translation is CSALRAEQYF.

The chain employs TRBV5-1 and TRBJ1-1, with TRBD1 matching 10 bases. CDR1 and CDR2 from the germline V gene are SGHRS and YFSETQ. The CDR3 contains 18 residues. V dropped 0 bases and J dropped 0; count of bases not matched to a gene: 8. The CDR3 region is CASSLGPGQGLMNTEAFF. The CDR3 DNA reads as TGCGCCAGCAGCTTGGGGCCGGGACAGGGGCTCATGAACACTGAAGCTTTCTTT.

The chain joins TRBV30 to TRBJ1-5, with TRBD1 matching 8 bases. The CDR3 consists of 14 residues. The germline gives CDR1 GTSNPN, CDR2 SVGIG (reference sequence). Trimming took 5 bases from V and 9 from J; bases not matched to a gene: 12. CDR3 protein: CAWPRQGLPGPQHF. CDR3 DNA: TGTGCCTGGCCCAGACAGGGGCTACCAGGGCCCCAGCATTTT.

The rearrangement links TRBV15 to TRBJ1-6, with 8 bases lining up with TRBD1. Germline CDR1 LNHNV, CDR2 YYDKDF (reference sequence). V gave up 2 bases and J gave up 8 bases; unmatched junction bases: 5. The CDR3 is 15 residues long. CDR3 nucleotide sequence: TGTGCCACCAGCAGACAGGGGGCTAGGGATTCACCCCTCCACTTT. Protein sequence: CATSRQGARDSPLHF.

The chain has TRBV10-3 and TRBJ2-7; TRBD2 agrees at 14 bases. The CDR3 loop spans 17 amino acids. CDR1 ENHRY and CDR2 SYGVKD come from the germline V gene. Losses at the gene ends were 2 bases for V and 6 bases for J; bases not matched to a gene: 9. The CDR3 DNA reads as TGTGCCATCAGTGAGGGGGCAGGGACTAGCGGGAGAGGCGAGCAGTACTTC. Its translation is CAISEGAGTSGRGEQYF.

This chain uses TRBV5-8 with TRBJ2-2; D possibly corresponds to TRBD1 (6 bases). V was pared by 3 bases and J by 3 bases, with 18 bases between. This CDR3 is built from 17 residues. Looked up from germline, CDR1 is SGHTS and CDR2 is YDEGEE. Here the CDR3 reads CASSSKGRDIYTGELFF. CDR3 DNA sequence: TGTGCCAGCAGCTCCAAGGGCCGGGACATATACACCGGGGAGCTGTTTTTT.

This chain joins TRBV5-1 and TRBJ2-7; 8 bases line up with TRBD1. Germline trimming cut 4 bases from V and 6 bases from J; bases unmatched to any gene: 12. Germline V gene data show CDR1 as SGHRS and CDR2 as YFSETQ. The CDR3 contains 15 residues. CDR3 protein: CASSLGQGLVREQYF. The CDR3 nucleotides read TGCGCCAGCAGCCTTGGACAGGGCTTGGTACGCGAGCAGTACTTC.

This sequence joins TRBV7-9 and TRBJ2-3; unclear D gene. The V end lost 10 bases, the J end lost 0 bases, and 11 bases lay between the germline ends. Looked up from germline, CDR1 is SEHNR and CDR2 is FQNEAQ (reference sequence). The CDR3 has 13 residues. CDR3: CATDSGSTDTQYF. The CDR3 DNA sequence: TGTGCCACCGATTCCGGGAGCACAGATACGCAGTATTTT.

This clone has only a few counts. The chain couples TRBV6-5 to TRBJ1-5; TRBD1 matches at 8 bases. The CDR3 is 14 amino acids. CDR1 and CDR2 from the germline V gene are MNHEY and SVGAGI. With 9 bases clipped from V and 6 bases from J, the junction kept 10 bases outside the gene matches. The CDR3 loop reads CASSQGAGIQPQHF. As DNA, the CDR3 is TGTGCCAGTAGCCAGGGGGCGGGAATTCAGCCCCAGCATTTT.

The V gene is TRBV12-3 or TRBV12-4, the J gene TRBJ2-7; D remains ambiguous. Trimming took 1 base from V and 3 from J, leaving 7 bases between them. The CDR3 consists of 13 residues. The CDR3 region has the DNA TGTGCCAGCAGTTTAGGGCAGCGCTACGAGCAGTACTTC. Amino acids: CASSLGQRYEQYF.

CDR3 nucleotide sequence: TGTGCCAGCAGTGAACAGGGAGGGCGACAAGAGACCCAGTACTTC. Its translation is CASSEQGGRQETQYF. This chain joins TRBV2 and TRBJ2-5, with 7 bases aligning to TRBD2. This CDR3 region has 15 residues. V was pared by 2 bases and J by 2 bases, with 5 bases of the junction left unmatched. Per the germline V gene, CDR1 is SNHLY and CDR2 is FYNNEI.

The rearrangement links TRBV29-1 to TRBJ2-7, with TRBD2 matching 11 bases. This CDR3 contains 13 residues. The V and J ends lost 7 bases and 2 bases, in that order; junction bases with no gene match: 4. Germline CDR1 reads SQVTM; CDR2 reads ANQGSEA. In nucleotides, the CDR3 is TGCAGCGCCTTAGCGGGAGGGCCCTACGAGCAGTACTTC. Encoded protein: CSALAGGPYEQYF.

The chain is built from TRBV28 and TRBJ2-3, with 12 bases that match TRBD2. Germline V gene lookup returns CDR1 MDHEN and CDR2 SYDVKM. The CDR3 contains 15 residues. With 3 bases clipped from V and 6 bases from J, the junction kept 4 bases outside the gene matches. The CDR3 DNA is TGTGCCAGCAGTTTGCGGACTAGCGGGAAGGATACGCAGTATTTT. This gives the protein CASSLRTSGKDTQYF.

The V gene is TRBV11-2, the J gene TRBJ1-2; a weak D match, TRBD1 (5 bases). The CDR3 totals 14 residues. V lost 1 base, J lost 4 bases, and 10 bases lay in between. CDR1 and CDR2 from the germline V gene are SGHAT and FQNNGV. The CDR3 here is CASSLVGAPYGYTF. The CDR3 DNA follows: TGTGCCAGCAGCTTAGTTGGGGCCCCCTATGGCTACACCTTC.

The chain couples TRBV11-3 to TRBJ2-7; D is unclear. The CDR3 is 14 amino acids. Germline V CDR1 and CDR2: SGHNT, YENEEA. The V end lost 2 bases, the J end lost 3 bases, and 11 bases lay between the germline ends. The CDR3 DNA follows: TGTGCCAGCAGCTTAAAAGGAAGGAGCTACGAGCAGTACTTC. It is translated as CASSLKGRSYEQYF.

As to this clone: The same CDR3 also results from other DNA sequences found in this sample. The chain recombines TRBV3-1 (or the pseudogene TRBV3-2) with TRBJ1-2; 9 bases map to TRBD1. CDR1 LGHDT and CDR2 YNNKEL come from the germline V gene (reference sequence). The CDR3 extends over 14 amino acids. The ends lost 3 bases at V and 4 bases at J; junction bases unmatched: 3. The CDR3 DNA sequence: TGTGCCAGCAGCCAGGGACAGGGCGTCTATGGCTACACCTTC. As protein: CASSQGQGVYGYTF.

This chain connects TRBV3-1 (or the pseudogene TRBV3-2) to TRBJ2-2; TRBD2 matches 16 bases. Trimming cost V 7 bases and J 8 bases; bases outside gene matches: 4. This CDR3 contains 15 residues. Germline assignment: CDR1 LGHDT and CDR2 YNNKEL (reference sequence). CDR3 DNA sequence: TGTGCCAGCACCGGGACTAGCGGGAGGGTTGGGGAGCTGTTTTTT. Translation: CASTGTSGRVGELFF.

This chain uses TRBV9 with TRBJ2-7, with a weak D call TRBD2 (5 bases). The CDR3 length is 14 residues. In germline, CDR1 is SGDLS, CDR2 YYNGEE. V shed 0 bases and J shed 5 bases, with 12 bases lying between them. The chain's CDR3 is CASSVGPGNNEQYF. In DNA form, the CDR3 reads TGTGCCAGCAGCGTAGGTCCGGGAAATAACGAGCAGTACTTC.

The chain recombines TRBV19 with TRBJ1-4; no definite D call. CDR1 LNHDA and CDR2 SQIVND come from the germline V gene (reference sequence). CDR3 length: 17 amino acids. The V and J ends lost 2 bases and 1 base respectively, with 14 bases between them. The CDR3 region is CASSITSLGGTNEKLFF. CDR3 nucleotide sequence: TGTGCCAGTAGTATAACAAGTTTAGGAGGAACTAATGAAAAACTGTTTTTT.

V and J are TRBV29-1 and TRBJ2-3, with TRBD1 matching over 8 bases. The germline V gene has CDR1 SQVTM and CDR2 ANQGSEA. The CDR3 consists of 16 residues. Trimming cost V 4 bases and J 2 bases; bases outside gene matches: 11. The CDR3 bases are TGCAGCGTTGTAGGCCCCCGACAGGGGAACACAGATACGCAGTATTTT. As protein: CSVVGPRQGNTDTQYF.

This rearrangement joins TRBV13 to TRBJ1-6, with D hard to call. Trimming removed 5 bases at V and 17 bases at J, with 22 bases between. CDR1 is PRHDT and CDR2 is FYEKMQ in the germline V gene (reference sequence). CDR3 length: 14 residues. CDR3 sequence: CASSARTSGHTVHF. CDR3 nucleotides: TGTGCCAGCAGCGCCCGGACTAGTGGCCACACGGTCCACTTT.

The CDR3 DNA reads as TGTGCCAGCAGCGTAGAGGGGGGGTTAACCTACAATGAGCAGTTCTTC. Its protein product is CASSVEGGLTYNEQFF. This chain joins TRBV9 and TRBJ2-1; tentatively, D is TRBD2 (7 bases). V lost 0 bases and J 2 bases, leaving 12 bases between the germline ends. Germline CDR1 SGDLS, CDR2 YYNGEE. This CDR3 comprises 16 residues.

The sample holds a few counts of this clone. The rearrangement links TRBV5-1 to TRBJ1-1, with D perhaps TRBD1 (5 bases). Germline V gene sequence: CDR1 SGHRS, CDR2 YFSETQ. The V end was cut by 4 bases, the J end by 7 bases, with 17 bases between. There are 14 residues in the CDR3. The CDR3 DNA follows: TGCGCCAGCAGCCTCGACATCCTTGACAGTGAAGCTTTCTTT. Residues: CASSLDILDSEAFF.

The chain couples TRBV7-5 to TRBJ2-2; whether TRBD2, the table's D call, matches the DNA was not checked. TRBV7-5 is a listed pseudogene. The CDR3 totals 18 residues. CDR3 sequence (DNA): TGTGCCAGAAGCTTGGGCCTAGCGGGAGTCGGGAACACCGGGGAGCTGTTTTTT. Residues: CARSLGLAGVGNTGELFF.

The J gene is TRBJ1-1, the V gene TRBV7-2; TRBD1 matches at 8 bases. Losses at the gene ends were 3 bases for V and 3 bases for J; bases not matched to a gene: 3. CDR3 length: 14 amino acids. Looked up from germline, CDR1 is SGHTA and CDR2 is FQGNSA. The CDR3 DNA sequence: TGTGCCAGCAGCTTGAGACAGGGGTACACTGAAGCTTTCTTT. The encoded protein is CASSLRQGYTEAFF.